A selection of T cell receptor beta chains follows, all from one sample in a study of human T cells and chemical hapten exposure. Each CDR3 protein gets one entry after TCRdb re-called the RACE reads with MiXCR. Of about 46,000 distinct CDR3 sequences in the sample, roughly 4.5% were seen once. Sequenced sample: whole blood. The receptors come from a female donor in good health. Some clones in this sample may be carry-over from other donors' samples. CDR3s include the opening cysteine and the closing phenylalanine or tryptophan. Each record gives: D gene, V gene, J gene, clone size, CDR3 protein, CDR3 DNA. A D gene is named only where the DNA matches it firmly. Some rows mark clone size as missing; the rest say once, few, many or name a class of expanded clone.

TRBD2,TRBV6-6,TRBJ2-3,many,CASSSPTSGSTDTQYF,TGTGCCAGCAGTTCCCCGACTAGCGGGAGTACAGATACGCAGTATTTT
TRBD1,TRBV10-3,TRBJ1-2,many,CATREDRADGYTF,TGTGCCACGCGGGAGGACAGGGCGGATGGCTACACCTTC
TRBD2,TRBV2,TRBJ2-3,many,CASSGVWPSGGNHTDTQYF,TGTGCCAGCAGTGGCGTGTGGCCTAGCGGGGGGAACCACACAGATACGCAGTATTTT
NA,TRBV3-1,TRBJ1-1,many,CASSQAGVQMAEAFF,TGTGCCAGCAGCCAAGCGGGGGTTCAGATGGCTGAAGCTTTCTTT
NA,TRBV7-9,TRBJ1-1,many,CASSLARAGEAFF,TGTGCCAGCAGCTTAGCGCGGGCAGGGGAAGCTTTCTTT
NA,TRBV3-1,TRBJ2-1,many,CASSQASSEQFF,TGTGCCAGCAGCCAAGCTAGCAGTGAGCAGTTCTTC
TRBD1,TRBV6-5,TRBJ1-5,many,CASNRQGADQPQHF,TGTGCCAGCAATAGACAGGGGGCGGATCAGCCCCAGCATTTT
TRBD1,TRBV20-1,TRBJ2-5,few,CSARDSILGQGEEETQYF,TGCAGTGCTAGAGATAGCATCTTGGGACAGGGGGAAGAAGAGACCCAGTACTTC
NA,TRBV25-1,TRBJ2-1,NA,CASSESSGVYNEQFF,TGTGCCAGCAGTGAGAGTTCCGGGGTCTACAATGAGCAGTTCTTC
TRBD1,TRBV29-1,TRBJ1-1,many,CSVAGSGGAYTEAFF,TGCAGCGTGGCTGGGTCAGGGGGCGCGTACACTGAAGCTTTCTTT
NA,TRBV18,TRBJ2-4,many,CASSPPSRPYSKNIQYF,TGTGCCAGCTCACCACCGTCCAGACCCTACAGCAAAAACATTCAGTACTTC
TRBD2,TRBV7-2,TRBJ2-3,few,CASSFGYGGVTDTQYF,TGTGCCAGCAGCTTTGGCTACGGGGGGGTCACAGATACGCAGTATTTT
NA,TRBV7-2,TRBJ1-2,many,CASSLESRGTYGYTF,TGTGCCAGCAGCTTAGAATCCAGGGGAACCTATGGCTACACCTTC
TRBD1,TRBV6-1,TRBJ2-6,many,CASDGDRGGSGANVLTF,TGTGCCAGCGACGGAGACAGGGGCGGCTCTGGGGCCAACGTCCTGACTTTC
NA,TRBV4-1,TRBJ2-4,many,CASSQVSPTAKNIQYF,TGCGCCAGCAGCCAAGTCTCGCCCACGGCCAAAAACATTCAGTACTTC
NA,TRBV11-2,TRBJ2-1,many,CASSFKTRDNEQFF,TGTGCCAGCAGCTTTAAGACAAGAGACAATGAGCAGTTCTTC
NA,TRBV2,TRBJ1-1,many,CASSEGLHWGTEAFF,TGTGCCAGCAGTGAAGGTCTCCACTGGGGTACTGAAGCTTTCTTT
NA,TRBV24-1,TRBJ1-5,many,CATSDQNQPQHF,TGTGCCACCAGTGATCAAAACCAGCCCCAGCATTTT
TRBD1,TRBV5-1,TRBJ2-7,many,CASTRQGSSYEQYF,TGCGCCAGCACCCGACAGGGGAGCTCCTACGAGCAGTACTTC
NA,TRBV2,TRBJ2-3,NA,CASSVTPDTQYF,TGTGCCAGCAGTGTCACGCCTGATACGCAGTATTTT
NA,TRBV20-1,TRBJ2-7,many,CSARDLRGRSRGEQYF,TGCAGTGCTAGAGATCTAAGGGGCAGGTCCAGGGGCGAGCAGTACTTC
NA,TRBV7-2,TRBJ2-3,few,CASSLTHGLRDTQYF,TGTGCCAGCAGCTTAACCCACGGACTACGTGATACGCAGTATTTT
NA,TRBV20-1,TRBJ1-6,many,CSAPLDRHNSPLHF,TGCAGTGCTCCCTTAGACAGACATAATTCACCCCTCCACTTT
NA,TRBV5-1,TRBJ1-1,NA,CASSLNGADTEAFF,TGCGCCAGCAGCTTAAACGGTGCGGACACTGAAGCTTTCTTT
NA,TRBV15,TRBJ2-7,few,CATSREPGPYEQYF,TGTGCCACCAGCAGAGAGCCGGGTCCCTACGAGCAGTACTTC
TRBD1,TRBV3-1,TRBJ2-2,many,CASSQGDRMNTGELFF,TGTGCCAGCAGCCAAGGGGACAGGATGAACACCGGGGAGCTGTTTTTT
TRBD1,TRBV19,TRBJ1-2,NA,CASRTQHGQGAYGYTF,TGTGCCAGTAGAACCCAGCACGGACAGGGGGCCTATGGCTACACCTTC
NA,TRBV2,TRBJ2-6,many,CASSSTSSGANVLTF,TGTGCCAGCAGTAGTACAAGCTCTGGGGCCAACGTCCTGACTTTC
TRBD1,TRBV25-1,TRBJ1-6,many,CASMGGTVGNSPLHF,TGTGCCAGCATGGGGGGGACAGTGGGAAATTCACCCCTCCACTTT
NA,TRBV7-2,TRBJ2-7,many,CASSLGLQGYEQYF,TGTGCCAGCAGCTTAGGTCTGCAGGGCTACGAGCAGTACTTC
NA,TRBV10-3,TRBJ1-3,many,CAISGGSGNTIYF,TGTGCCATCAGTGGCGGCTCTGGAAACACCATATATTTT
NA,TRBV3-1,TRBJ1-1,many,CASSPRGQENTEAFF,TGTGCCAGCAGCCCCCGTGGGCAGGAAAACACTGAAGCTTTCTTT
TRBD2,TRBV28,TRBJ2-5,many,CASSRGGAYQETQYF,TGTGCCAGCAGCCGCGGGGGTGCGTACCAAGAGACCCAGTACTTC
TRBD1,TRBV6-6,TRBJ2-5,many,CASRPDRGRETQYF,TGTGCCAGCAGGCCCGACAGGGGCCGAGAGACCCAGTACTTC
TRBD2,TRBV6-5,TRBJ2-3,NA,CASSYPLGGETPDTQYF,TGTGCCAGCAGTTACCCCCTGGGGGGGGAAACCCCAGATACGCAGTATTTT
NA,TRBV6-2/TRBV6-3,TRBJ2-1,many,CASSTRGGYYEQFF,TGTGCCAGCAGTACCAGGGGGGGCTACTATGAGCAGTTCTTC
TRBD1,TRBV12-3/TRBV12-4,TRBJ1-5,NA,CASSLGQPGVHQPQHF,TGTGCCAGCAGTTTGGGACAGCCTGGCGTCCATCAGCCCCAGCATTTT
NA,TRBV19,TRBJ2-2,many,CASSIRGPGELFF,TGTGCCAGTAGTATACGAGGGCCCGGGGAGCTGTTTTTT
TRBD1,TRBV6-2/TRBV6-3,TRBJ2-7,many,CASSPVRDSSSYEQYF,TGTGCCAGCAGCCCAGTCCGGGACAGCTCCTCCTACGAGCAGTACTTC
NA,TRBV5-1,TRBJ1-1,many,CASSLTGMNTEAFF,TGCGCCAGCAGCTTGACAGGGATGAACACTGAAGCTTTCTTT
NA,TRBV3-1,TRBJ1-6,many,CASSHSDSWVSSPLHF,TGTGCCAGCAGCCATAGTGACAGCTGGGTTAGTTCACCCCTCCACTTT
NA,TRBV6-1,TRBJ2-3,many,CASSELSGESTDTQYF,TGTGCCAGCAGTGAACTTAGCGGAGAAAGCACAGATACGCAGTATTTT
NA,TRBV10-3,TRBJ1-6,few,CAISAFAQLYNSPLHF,TGTGCCATCAGTGCTTTCGCCCAACTCTATAATTCACCCCTCCACTTT
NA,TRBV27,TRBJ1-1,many,CASSDNRAPEAFF,TGTGCCAGCAGTGATAACAGGGCCCCTGAAGCTTTCTTT
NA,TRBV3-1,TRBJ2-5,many,CASSPMGETQYF,TGTGCCAGCAGCCCCATGGGCGAGACCCAGTACTTC
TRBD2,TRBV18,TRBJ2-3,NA,CASSLGLASDTQYF,TGTGCCAGCTCACTTGGACTAGCTTCAGATACGCAGTATTTT
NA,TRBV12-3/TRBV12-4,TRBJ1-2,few,CASSPQVNYGYTF,TGTGCCAGCAGTCCACAAGTTAACTATGGCTACACCTTC
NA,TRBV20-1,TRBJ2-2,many,CSASRSIAYTGELFF,TGCAGTGCGAGTCGTTCAATAGCTTACACCGGGGAGCTGTTTTTT
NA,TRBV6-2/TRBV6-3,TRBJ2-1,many,CASSLEGGINEQFF,TGTGCCAGCAGTTTGGAGGGGGGTATCAATGAGCAGTTCTTC
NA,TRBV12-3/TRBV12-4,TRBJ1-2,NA,CASSVRGADYGYTF,TGTGCCAGCAGTGTCCGTGGGGCGGACTATGGCTACACCTTC
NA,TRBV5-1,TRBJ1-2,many,CASSHEESYGYTF,TGCGCCAGCAGCCATGAAGAGTCCTACGGCTACACCTTC
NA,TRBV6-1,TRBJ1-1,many,CASSELVGNTEAFF,TGTGCCAGCAGTGAACTAGTGGGGAACACTGAAGCTTTCTTT